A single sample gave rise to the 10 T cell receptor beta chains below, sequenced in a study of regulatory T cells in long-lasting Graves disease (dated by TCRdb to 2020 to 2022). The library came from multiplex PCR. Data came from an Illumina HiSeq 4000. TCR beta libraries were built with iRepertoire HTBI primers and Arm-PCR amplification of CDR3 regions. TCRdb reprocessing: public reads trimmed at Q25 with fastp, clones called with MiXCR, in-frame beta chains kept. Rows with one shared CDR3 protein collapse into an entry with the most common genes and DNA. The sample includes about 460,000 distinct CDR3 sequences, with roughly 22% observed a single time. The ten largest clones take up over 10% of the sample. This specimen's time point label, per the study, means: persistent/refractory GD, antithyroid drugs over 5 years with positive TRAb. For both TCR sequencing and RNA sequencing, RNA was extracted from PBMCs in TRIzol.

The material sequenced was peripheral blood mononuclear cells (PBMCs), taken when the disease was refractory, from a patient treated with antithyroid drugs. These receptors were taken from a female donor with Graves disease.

The CDR3 here is CASSESGINEKLFF. CDR3 in DNA: TGTGCCAGCAGTGAATCGGGAATTAATGAAAAACTGTTTTTT. The V call is TRBV25-1, the J call TRBJ1-4; D remains unclear. CDR1 MGHDK and CDR2 SYGVNS come from the germline V gene. V lost 1 base to trimming and J lost 4 bases, with 7 bases between them. The CDR3 is 14 amino acids.

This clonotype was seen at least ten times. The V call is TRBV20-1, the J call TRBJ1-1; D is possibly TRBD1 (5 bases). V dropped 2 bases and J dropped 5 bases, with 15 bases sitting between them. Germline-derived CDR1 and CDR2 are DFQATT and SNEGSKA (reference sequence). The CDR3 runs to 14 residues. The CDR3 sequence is CSARSGVGGTEAFF. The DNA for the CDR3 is TGCAGTGCTAGATCGGGGGTGGGAGGGACTGAAGCTTTCTTT.

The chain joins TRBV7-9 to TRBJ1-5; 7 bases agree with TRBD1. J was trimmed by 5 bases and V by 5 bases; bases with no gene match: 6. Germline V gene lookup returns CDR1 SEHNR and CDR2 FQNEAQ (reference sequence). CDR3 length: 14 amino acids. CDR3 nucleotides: TGTGCCAGCAGCCTCGTCGACAGGGATCAGCCCCAGCATTTT. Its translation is CASSLVDRDQPQHF.

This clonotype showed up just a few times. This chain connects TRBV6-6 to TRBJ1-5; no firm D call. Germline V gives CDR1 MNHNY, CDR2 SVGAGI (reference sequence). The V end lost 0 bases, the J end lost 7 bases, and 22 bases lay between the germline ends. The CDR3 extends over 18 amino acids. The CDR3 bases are TGTGCCAGCAGTTACTCGATAACCGCAGGACCCCCGGGACAGCCCCAGCATTTT. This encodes CASSYSITAGPPGQPQHF.

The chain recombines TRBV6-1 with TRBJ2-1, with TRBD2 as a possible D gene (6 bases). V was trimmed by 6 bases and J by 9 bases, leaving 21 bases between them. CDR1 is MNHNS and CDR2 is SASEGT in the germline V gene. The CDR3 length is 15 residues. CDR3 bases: TGTGCCAGCAGCCTTGGGGACTTGGTATGGCGTGAGCAGTTCTTC. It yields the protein CASSLGDLVWREQFF.

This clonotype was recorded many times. The chain's CDR3 is CASTRTGGVYGYTF. The CDR3 bases are TGTGCCAGTACCCGGACAGGGGGCGTCTATGGCTACACCTTC. This chain uses TRBV19 with TRBJ1-2; 11 bases are shared with TRBD1. The V gene's germline CDR1 is LNHDA and CDR2 SQIVND (reference sequence). Losses at the gene ends were 7 bases for V and 4 bases for J; bases not matched to a gene: 5. CDR3 size: 14 residues.

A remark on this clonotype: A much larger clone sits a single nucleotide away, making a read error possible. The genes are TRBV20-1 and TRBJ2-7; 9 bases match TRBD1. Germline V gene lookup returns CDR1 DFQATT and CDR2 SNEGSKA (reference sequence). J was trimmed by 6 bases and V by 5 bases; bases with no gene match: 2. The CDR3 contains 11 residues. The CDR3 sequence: CSAGTGIEQYF. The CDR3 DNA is TGCAGTGCTGGGACAGGGATCGAGCAGTACTTC.

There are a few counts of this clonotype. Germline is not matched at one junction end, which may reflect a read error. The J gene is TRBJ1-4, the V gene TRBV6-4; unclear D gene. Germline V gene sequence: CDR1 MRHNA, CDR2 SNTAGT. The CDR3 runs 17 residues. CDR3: CASSYSLPRLGNEKLFF. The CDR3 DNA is TGTGCCAGCAGTTACTCTTTGCCCCGCTTAGGGAATGAAAAACTGTTTTTT.

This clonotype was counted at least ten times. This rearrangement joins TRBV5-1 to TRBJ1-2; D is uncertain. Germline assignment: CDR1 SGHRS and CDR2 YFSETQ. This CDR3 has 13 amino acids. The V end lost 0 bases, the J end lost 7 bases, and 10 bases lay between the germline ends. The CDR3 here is CASSLVGNRGYTF. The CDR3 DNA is TGCGCCAGCAGCTTGGTAGGAAACCGTGGCTACACCTTC.

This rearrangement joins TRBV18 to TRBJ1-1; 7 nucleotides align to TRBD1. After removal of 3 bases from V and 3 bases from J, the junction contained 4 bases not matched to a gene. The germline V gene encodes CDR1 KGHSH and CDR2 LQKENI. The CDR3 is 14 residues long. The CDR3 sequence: CASSPGRGDTEAFF. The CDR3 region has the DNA TGTGCCAGCTCACCGGGCAGGGGGGACACTGAAGCTTTCTTT.